Given below is one T cell receptor beta chain in context. Only a few counts were recorded for this clonotype. Which antigen it targets is not known. No base qualities exist here, and no much larger clone lies one base off it. This sample stems from a study of response to subunit inactivated influenza vaccine (dated by TCRdb to the late 2010s). Regarding the research as a whole: Deep quantitative profiling of the T cell receptor repertoire was used in the study to follow responses to a trivalent subunit inactivated influenza vaccine.

As encoded in the germline V gene (reference sequence), CDR1 is DFQATT while CDR2 is SNEGSKA. The CDR3 sequence holds 13 residues, the cysteine and phenylalanine included. The DNA shown is the 39-base CDR3, in frame from base 1. Deletion took 3 bases off V and 1 base off J, with a span of 9 bases between the germline ends. The library was produced with RT-PCR. Instrument on record: Illumina HiSeq 2500. In TCRdb, the public reads were trimmed at Q25 with fastp and aligned with MiXCR, with productive beta chains retained. Here each entry gathers all rows of one CDR3 protein and keeps the most common genes and DNA. The sample table lists around 570,000 distinct CDR3 sequences, about 8% of them with a count of one. The ten largest clonotypes hold 10% to 15% of the sample. Beyond this particular receptor, the publication reports: According to the authors, only a limited number of new T cells may be recruited by each seasonal influenza vaccination.

The sample consisted of PBMCs from blood, taken around 25 months after vaccination. The chain couples TRBV20-1 to TRBJ2-5; there is no confident call for the D gene. The origin of this receptor is a man aged 45 to 70 who received an inactivated influenza vaccine. Donor details come from another sample of the same person, matched by shared clones. CDR3 sequence: CSASYGSQETQYF. The DNA reads as follows: TGCAGTGCTAGTTATGGGTCCCAAGAGACCCAGTACTTC.